This T cell receptor (beta chain) was recovered during a study of shared clonotypes between healthy human individuals. Overall study findings and caveats: Clonotype sharing across several donors was observed for around 4.5% of naive CD4 clonotypes. Measured sharing among donors was expected to vary with sequencing depth. Sampling included only blood; tissue repertoires likely differ.

In regard to this clone: Its target is unknown.

Germline assignment: CDR1 SGHAT and CDR2 FQNNGV. V gave up 5 bases and J gave up 6 bases, with 19 bases separating them. The CDR3 totals 15 residues. Each cell subset's genomic DNA was divided evenly among several immunoSEQ plates. Only in-frame clones appear in the TCRdb table, and some are missing; sequencing was by immunoSEQ multiplex PCR. The sample lists about 2.4 million clones, 80% to 95% occurring once. The receptor comes from a young man in good health. Some clones in this sample may be carry-over from other donors' samples. The gene calls are TRBV11-2 and TRBJ1-2; the D gene is possibly TRBD1 (6 bases). Sample: naive CD4+ T cells from PBMCs. Subset of the sample: CD45RA+ positively selected. CDR3 coding DNA: TGTGCCAGCAGCGCCCTTGGGGGGCAGGATAATGGCTACACCTTC. Translation: CASSALGGQDNGYTF.